The 2 T cell receptor beta chains below come from one sample, sequenced in a study of blood T cells in healthy people across ages. It was with a sample-barcoded 5' primer and a J-beta primer mix that a second PCR of about 7 to 12 cycles was run. TCRdb used MiXCR to reprocess the 5' RACE reads, holding one entry per CDR3 protein. This sample has over a million distinct CDR3 sequences; under 55% occur once, and the top ten carry about 4%. Sequencing used blood. These receptors were collected from a young woman in good health.

Only a few counts were recorded for this clonotype. The chain joins TRBV29-1 to TRBJ2-3; D is ambiguous. This CDR3 has 12 residues. The V end lost 5 bases, the J end lost 2 bases, and 8 bases lay between the germline ends. Germline loops: CDR1 SQVTM, CDR2 ANQGSEA. In nucleotides, the CDR3 is TGCAGCGTTAATGCTGACACAGATACGCAGTATTTT. Amino acid sequence: CSVNADTDTQYF.

This clonotype has only a few counts. The chain links TRBV2 to TRBJ2-7, with D possibly matching TRBD2 (5 bases). The CDR3 contains 14 residues. Trimming pared 1 base from V and 2 bases from J, leaving 9 bases between. CDR1 is SNHLY, CDR2 FYNNEI, per germline. The CDR3 protein is CASSEVDSAYEQYF. For the CDR3, the DNA is TGTGCCAGCAGTGAAGTGGATAGCGCCTACGAGCAGTACTTC.